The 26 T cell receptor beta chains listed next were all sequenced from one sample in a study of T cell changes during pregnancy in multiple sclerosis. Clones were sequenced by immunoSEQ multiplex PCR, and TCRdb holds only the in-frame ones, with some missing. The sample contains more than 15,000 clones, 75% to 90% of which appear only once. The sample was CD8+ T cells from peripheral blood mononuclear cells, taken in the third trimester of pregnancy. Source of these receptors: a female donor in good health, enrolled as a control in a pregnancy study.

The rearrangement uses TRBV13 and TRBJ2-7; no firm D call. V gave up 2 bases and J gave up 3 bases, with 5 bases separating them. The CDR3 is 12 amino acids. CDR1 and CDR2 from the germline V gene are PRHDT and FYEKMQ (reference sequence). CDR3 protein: CASSLSLYEQYF. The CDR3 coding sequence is TGTGCCAGCAGCTTATCCCTCTACGAGCAGTACTTC. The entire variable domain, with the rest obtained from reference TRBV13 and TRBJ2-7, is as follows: AAGVIQSPRHLIKEKRETATLKCYPIPRHDTVYWYQQGPGQDPQFLISFYEKMQSDKGSIPDRFSAQQFSDYHSELNMSSLELGDSALYFCASSLSLYEQYFGPGTRLTVT.

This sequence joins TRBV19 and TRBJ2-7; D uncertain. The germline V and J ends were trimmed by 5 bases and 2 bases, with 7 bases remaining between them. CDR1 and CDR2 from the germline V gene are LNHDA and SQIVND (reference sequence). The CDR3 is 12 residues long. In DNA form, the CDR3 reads TGTGCCAGTAGTGCTTCAGCCTACGAGCAGTACTTC. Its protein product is CASSASAYEQYF.

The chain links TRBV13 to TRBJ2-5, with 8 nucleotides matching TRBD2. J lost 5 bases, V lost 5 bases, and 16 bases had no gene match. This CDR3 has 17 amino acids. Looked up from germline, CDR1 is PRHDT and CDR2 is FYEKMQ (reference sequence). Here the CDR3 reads CASSPYSPGLGGETQYF. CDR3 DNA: TGTGCCAGCAGCCCGTACAGCCCGGGACTAGGGGGGGAGACCCAGTACTTC.

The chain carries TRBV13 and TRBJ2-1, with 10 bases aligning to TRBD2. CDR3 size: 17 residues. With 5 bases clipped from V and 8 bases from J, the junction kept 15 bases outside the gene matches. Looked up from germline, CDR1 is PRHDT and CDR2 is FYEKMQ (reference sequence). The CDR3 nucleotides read TGTGCCAGCAGCCCCCCTCATGGGAGCGGGGGGGCGTATGAGCAGTTCTTC. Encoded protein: CASSPPHGSGGAYEQFF.

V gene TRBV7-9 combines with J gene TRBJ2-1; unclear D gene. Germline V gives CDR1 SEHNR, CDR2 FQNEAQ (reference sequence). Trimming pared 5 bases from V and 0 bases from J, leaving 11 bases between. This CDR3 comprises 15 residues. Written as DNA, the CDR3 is TGTGCCAGCAGCCCCCGTACAGTCTCCTACAATGAGCAGTTCTTC. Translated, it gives CASSPRTVSYNEQFF.

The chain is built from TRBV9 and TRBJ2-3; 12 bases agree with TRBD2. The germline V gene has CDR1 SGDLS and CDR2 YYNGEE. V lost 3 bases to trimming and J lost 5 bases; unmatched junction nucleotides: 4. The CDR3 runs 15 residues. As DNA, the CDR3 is TGTGCCAGCAGCGCTAGCGGGAGGGCCGTAGATACGCAGTATTTT. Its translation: CASSASGRAVDTQYF.

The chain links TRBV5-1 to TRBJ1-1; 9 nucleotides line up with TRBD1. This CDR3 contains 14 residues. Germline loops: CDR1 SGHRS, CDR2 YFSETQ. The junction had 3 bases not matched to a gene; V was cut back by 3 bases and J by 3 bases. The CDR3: CASSSQGAYTEAFF. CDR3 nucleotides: TGCGCCAGCAGCTCACAGGGGGCTTACACTGAAGCTTTCTTT.

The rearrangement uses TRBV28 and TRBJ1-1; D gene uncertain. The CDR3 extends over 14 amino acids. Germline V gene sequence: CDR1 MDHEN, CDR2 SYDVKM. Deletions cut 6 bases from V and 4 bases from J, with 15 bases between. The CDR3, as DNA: TGTGCCAGCAGCCCTATCGCTGGTGGCACTGAAGCTTTCTTT. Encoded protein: CASSPIAGGTEAFF.

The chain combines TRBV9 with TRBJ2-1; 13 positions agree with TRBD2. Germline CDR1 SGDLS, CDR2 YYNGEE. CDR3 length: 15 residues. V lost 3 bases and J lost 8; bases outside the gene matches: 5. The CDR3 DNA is TGTGCCAGCAGCGGGACTAGCGGGAGCGGCTATGAGCAGTTCTTC. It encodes CASSGTSGSGYEQFF.

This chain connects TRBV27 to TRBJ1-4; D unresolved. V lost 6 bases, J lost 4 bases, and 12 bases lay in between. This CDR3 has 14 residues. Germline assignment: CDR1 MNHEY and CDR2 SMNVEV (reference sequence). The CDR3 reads CASSSRGINEKLFF. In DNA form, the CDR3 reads TGTGCCAGCAGCTCCCGCGGCATTAATGAAAAACTGTTTTTT.

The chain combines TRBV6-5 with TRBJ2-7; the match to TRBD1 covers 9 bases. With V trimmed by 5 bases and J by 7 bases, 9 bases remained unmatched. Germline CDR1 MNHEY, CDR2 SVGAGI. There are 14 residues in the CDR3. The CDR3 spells CASSLTGGSVEQYF. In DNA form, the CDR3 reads TGTGCCAGCAGTCTGACAGGGGGTTCGGTAGAGCAGTACTTC.

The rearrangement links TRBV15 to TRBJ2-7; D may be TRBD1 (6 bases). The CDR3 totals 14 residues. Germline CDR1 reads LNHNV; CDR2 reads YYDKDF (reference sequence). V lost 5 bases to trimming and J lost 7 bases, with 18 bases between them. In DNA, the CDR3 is TGTGCCACCAGCCAGACAATGGCAGGGGAGGAGCAGTACTTC. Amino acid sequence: CATSQTMAGEEQYF.

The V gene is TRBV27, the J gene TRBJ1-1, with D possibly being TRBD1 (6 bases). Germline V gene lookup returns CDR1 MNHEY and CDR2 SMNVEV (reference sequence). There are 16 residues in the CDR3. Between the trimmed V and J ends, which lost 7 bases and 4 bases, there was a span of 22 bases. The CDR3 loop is CASMQGWGAGSTEAFF. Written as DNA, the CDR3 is TGTGCCAGCATGCAGGGGTGGGGTGCAGGGAGCACTGAAGCTTTCTTT.

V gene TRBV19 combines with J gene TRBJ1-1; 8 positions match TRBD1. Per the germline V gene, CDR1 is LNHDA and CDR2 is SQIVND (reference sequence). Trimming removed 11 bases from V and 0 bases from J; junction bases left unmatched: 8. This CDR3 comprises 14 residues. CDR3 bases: TGTGCCTGTGGACAGGGCGCTATGAACACTGAAGCTTTCTTT. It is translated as CACGQGAMNTEAFF.

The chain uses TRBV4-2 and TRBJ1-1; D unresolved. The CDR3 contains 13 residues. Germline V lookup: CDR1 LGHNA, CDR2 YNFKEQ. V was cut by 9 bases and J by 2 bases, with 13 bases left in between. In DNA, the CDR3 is TGTGCCAGTTGTTGGGCGGGAAACACTGAAGCTTTCTTT. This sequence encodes CASCWAGNTEAFF.

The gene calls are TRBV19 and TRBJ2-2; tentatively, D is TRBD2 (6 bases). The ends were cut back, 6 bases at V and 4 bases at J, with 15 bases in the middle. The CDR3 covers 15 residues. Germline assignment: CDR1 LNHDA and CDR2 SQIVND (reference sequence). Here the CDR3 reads CASSPRDSSTGELFF. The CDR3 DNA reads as TGTGCCAGTAGCCCGAGGGACTCTTCCACCGGGGAGCTGTTTTTT.

As DNA, the CDR3 is TGTGCCAGCAGTGAGCTGAGATACACCGGGGAGCTGTTTTTT. Its translation is CASSELRYTGELFF. The chain combines TRBV2 with TRBJ2-2; D gene ambiguous. The CDR3 runs 14 residues. Germline CDR1 is SNHLY and CDR2 is FYNNEI. Trimming stripped 3 bases from V and 3 bases from J, with 8 bases between.

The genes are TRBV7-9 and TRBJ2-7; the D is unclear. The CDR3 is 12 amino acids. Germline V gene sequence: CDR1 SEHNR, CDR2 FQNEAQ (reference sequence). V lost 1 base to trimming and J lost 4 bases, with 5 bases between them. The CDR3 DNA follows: TGTGCCAGCAGCTTAGGCAGATACGAGCAGTACTTC. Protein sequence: CASSLGRYEQYF.

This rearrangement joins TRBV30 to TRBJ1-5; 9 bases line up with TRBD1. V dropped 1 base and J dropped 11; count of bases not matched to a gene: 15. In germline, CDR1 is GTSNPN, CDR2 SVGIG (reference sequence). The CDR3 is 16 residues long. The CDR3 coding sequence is TGTGCCTGGAGTGAAGTGCCGGGACAGGGCCCCGCAGCCCAGCATTTT. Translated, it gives CAWSEVPGQGPAAQHF. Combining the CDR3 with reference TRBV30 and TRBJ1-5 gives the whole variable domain SQTIHQWPATLVQPVGSPLSLECTVEGTSNPNLYWYRQAAGRGLQLLFYSVGIGQISSEVPQNLSASRPQDRQFILSSKKLLLSDSGFYLCAWSEVPGQGPAAQHFGDGTRLSIL.

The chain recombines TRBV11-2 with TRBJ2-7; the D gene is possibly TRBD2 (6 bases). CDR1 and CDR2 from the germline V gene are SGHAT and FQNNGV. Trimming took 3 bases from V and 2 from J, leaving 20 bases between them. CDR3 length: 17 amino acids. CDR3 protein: CASSFFAGTRGTYEQYF. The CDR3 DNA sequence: TGTGCCAGCAGCTTCTTCGCCGGGACTCGGGGAACCTACGAGCAGTACTTC.

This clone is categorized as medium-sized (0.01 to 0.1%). The CDR3 DNA is TGTGCCAGCAGTGACTCCGGGACAGGGTATTCACCCCTCCACTTT. Translated, it gives CASSDSGTGYSPLHF. The rearrangement links TRBV6-1 to TRBJ1-6; 9 bases map to TRBD1. The V gene end was trimmed by 3 bases and the J gene end by 8 bases; junction bases not matched to a gene: 5. The CDR3 covers 15 residues. Germline-derived CDR1 and CDR2 are MNHNS and SASEGT.

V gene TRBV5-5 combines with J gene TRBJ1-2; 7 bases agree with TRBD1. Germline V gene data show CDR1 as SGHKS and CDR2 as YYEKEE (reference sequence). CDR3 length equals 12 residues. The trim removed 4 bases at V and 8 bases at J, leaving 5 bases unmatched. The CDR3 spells CASSPGQKGYTF. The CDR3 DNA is TGTGCCAGCAGCCCGGGACAGAAAGGCTACACCTTC. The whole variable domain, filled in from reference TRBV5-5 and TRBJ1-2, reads DAGVTQSPTHLIKTRGQQVTLRCSPISGHKSVSWYQQVLGQGPQFIFQYYEKEERGRGNFPDRFSARQFPNYSSELNVNALLLGDSALYLCASSPGQKGYTFGSGTRLTVV.

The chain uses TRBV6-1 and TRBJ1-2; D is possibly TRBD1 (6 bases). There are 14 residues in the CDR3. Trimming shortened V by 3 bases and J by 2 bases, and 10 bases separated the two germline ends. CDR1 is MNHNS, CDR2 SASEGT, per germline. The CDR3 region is CASSEITGNYGYTF. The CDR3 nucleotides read TGTGCCAGCAGTGAGATTACAGGGAACTATGGCTACACCTTC.

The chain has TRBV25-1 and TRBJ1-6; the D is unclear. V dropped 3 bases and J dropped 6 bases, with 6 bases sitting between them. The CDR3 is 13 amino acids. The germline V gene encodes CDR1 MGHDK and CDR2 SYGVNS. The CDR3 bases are TGTGCCAGCAGTGACGAGTTTAATTCACCCCTCCACTTT. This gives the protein CASSDEFNSPLHF.

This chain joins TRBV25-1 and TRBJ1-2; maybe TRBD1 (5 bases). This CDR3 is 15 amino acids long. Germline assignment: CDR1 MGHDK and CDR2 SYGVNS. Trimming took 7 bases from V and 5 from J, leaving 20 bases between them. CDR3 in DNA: TGTGCCAGCATGGGTCAGGGCGAGATGGTATATGGCTACACCTTC. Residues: CASMGQGEMVYGYTF.

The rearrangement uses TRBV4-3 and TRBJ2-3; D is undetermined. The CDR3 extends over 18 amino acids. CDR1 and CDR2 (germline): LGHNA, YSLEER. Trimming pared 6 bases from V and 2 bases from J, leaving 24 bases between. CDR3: CASSPTPLGGRPTDTQYF. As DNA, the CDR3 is TGCGCCAGCAGTCCCACCCCCCTCGGTGGGCGCCCCACAGATACGCAGTATTTT.